Listed below are T cell receptor beta chains from one sample, sequenced in a study of PD-L1 blockade in urothelial cancer. TCRdb's copy holds only in-frame clones and misses some; the assay was immunoSEQ multiplex PCR. The sample contains some 100,000 clones, roughly nine tenths of which appear only once. The sequencing used PBMCs, collected around atezolizumab (anti-PD-L1) treatment. The receptor set was obtained from a woman of 80 years or more with urothelial cancer. Each CDR3 is given with its conserved first and last residue. Each record gives: CDR3 protein, CDR3 DNA, J gene, D gene, V gene, clone size. D genes are given only for firm matches. Clone size is stated in some rows and not others, as once, few, many or a class when expanded.

CDR3 protein: CASRTQGLAGPGGSTQYF
CDR3 DNA: TGTGCCAGCAGGACACAGGGACTAGCGGGTCCGGGGGGGAGTACGCAGTATTTT
J gene: TRBJ2-3
D gene: TRBD2
V gene: TRBV27
clone size: NA

CDR3 protein: CAWSLKAGGGTGELFF
CDR3 DNA: TGTGCCTGGAGTCTTAAAGCGGGAGGGGGCACCGGGGAGCTGTTTTTT
J gene: TRBJ2-2
D gene: TRBD2
V gene: TRBV30
clone size: once

CDR3 protein: CASSTTGGGTEAFF
CDR3 DNA: TGTGCCAGTAGTACCACAGGGGGCGGAACTGAAGCTTTCTTT
J gene: TRBJ1-1
D gene: TRBD1
V gene: TRBV19
clone size: NA

CDR3 protein: CASRYIRGEQFF
CDR3 DNA: TGTGCCAGCAGATACATTCGGGGTGAGCAGTTCTTC
J gene: TRBJ2-1
D gene: NA
V gene: TRBV13
clone size: NA

CDR3 protein: CSVGGQGNQPQHF
CDR3 DNA: TGCAGCGTTGGGGGACAGGGGAATCAGCCCCAGCATTTT
J gene: TRBJ1-5
D gene: TRBD1
V gene: TRBV29-1
clone size: NA

CDR3 protein: CASSPTGKETQYF
CDR3 DNA: TGTGCCAGCAGCCCGACAGGGAAAGAGACCCAGTACTTC
J gene: TRBJ2-5
D gene: TRBD1
V gene: TRBV6-6
clone size: NA

CDR3 protein: CASSPSGRVHQPQHF
CDR3 DNA: TGTGCCAGCAGCCCCTCGGGGAGGGTGCATCAGCCCCAGCATTTT
J gene: TRBJ1-5
D gene: NA
V gene: TRBV7-2
clone size: NA

CDR3 protein: CASSAPGVRGPSSGNTIYF
CDR3 DNA: TGTGCCAGCAGCGCCCCGGGAGTCAGGGGGCCGAGCTCTGGAAACACCATATATTTT
J gene: TRBJ1-3
D gene: TRBD1
V gene: TRBV9
clone size: NA

CDR3 protein: CASSATGDFYEQYF
CDR3 DNA: TGTGCCAGCAGCGCGACAGGGGACTTCTACGAGCAGTACTTC
J gene: TRBJ2-7
D gene: TRBD1
V gene: TRBV28
clone size: NA

CDR3 protein: CATSRDWHPNTGELFF
CDR3 DNA: TGTGCCACCAGCAGAGATTGGCACCCGAACACCGGGGAGCTGTTTTTT
J gene: TRBJ2-2
D gene: NA
V gene: TRBV15
clone size: NA

CDR3 protein: CASSSLGLAGEEPYEQYF
CDR3 DNA: TGTGCCAGCAGTTCGTTGGGACTAGCGGGAGAGGAACCCTACGAGCAGTACTTC
J gene: TRBJ2-7
D gene: TRBD2
V gene: TRBV27
clone size: NA

CDR3 protein: CASPPVSGYHGYTF
CDR3 DNA: TGTGCCAGTCCCCCGGTGTCAGGTTACCATGGCTACACCTTC
J gene: TRBJ1-2
D gene: NA
V gene: TRBV28
clone size: NA

CDR3 protein: CASSTRGQGQSYEQYF
CDR3 DNA: TGTGCCAGTAGTACTCGAGGACAGGGGCAATCCTACGAGCAGTACTTC
J gene: TRBJ2-7
D gene: TRBD1
V gene: TRBV19
clone size: NA

CDR3 protein: CATSRVKGAPYEQYF
CDR3 DNA: TGTGCCACCAGCAGAGTAAAGGGGGCTCCCTACGAGCAGTACTTC
J gene: TRBJ2-7
D gene: TRBD1
V gene: TRBV15
clone size: NA

CDR3 protein: CASSQPGGGTGELFF
CDR3 DNA: TGCGCCAGCAGCCAACCGGGAGGGGGAACCGGGGAGCTGTTTTTT
J gene: TRBJ2-2
D gene: TRBD2
V gene: TRBV4-1
clone size: NA

CDR3 protein: CASSAYTSGSGDTQYF
CDR3 DNA: TGTGCCAGCAGCGCATACACTAGCGGGAGTGGAGATACGCAGTATTTT
J gene: TRBJ2-3
D gene: TRBD2
V gene: TRBV5-4
clone size: NA

CDR3 protein: CASRPAGGGDTQYF
CDR3 DNA: TGTGCCAGCAGACCAGCGGGAGGAGGAGATACGCAGTATTTT
J gene: TRBJ2-3
D gene: TRBD2
V gene: TRBV7-8
clone size: few

CDR3 protein: CASSLSSVGDSYEQYF
CDR3 DNA: TGTGCCAGCAGTTTAAGTAGCGTGGGAGACTCCTACGAGCAGTACTTC
J gene: TRBJ2-7
D gene: NA
V gene: TRBV28
clone size: NA

CDR3 protein: CAWSDGMGIKHNEQFF
CDR3 DNA: TGTGCCTGGAGTGACGGGATGGGTATTAAGCACAATGAGCAGTTCTTC
J gene: TRBJ2-1
D gene: NA
V gene: TRBV30
clone size: NA

CDR3 protein: CASSLAGTSGPYEQYF
CDR3 DNA: TGTGCCAGCAGCTTGGCCGGGACTAGCGGCCCCTACGAGCAGTACTTC
J gene: TRBJ2-7
D gene: TRBD2
V gene: TRBV7-8
clone size: NA

CDR3 protein: CASSTSTSGRAGRNEQFF
CDR3 DNA: TGTGCCAGTAGTACTTCGACTAGCGGGAGGGCAGGTCGCAATGAGCAGTTCTTC
J gene: TRBJ2-1
D gene: TRBD2
V gene: TRBV19
clone size: NA

CDR3 protein: CASNGLAGFYEQYF
CDR3 DNA: TGTGCCAGCAACGGACTAGCGGGATTCTACGAGCAGTACTTC
J gene: TRBJ2-7
D gene: TRBD2
V gene: TRBV2
clone size: NA

CDR3 protein: CASSPTVAEAFF
CDR3 DNA: TGTGCCAGCAGCCCTACCGTCGCTGAAGCTTTCTTT
J gene: TRBJ1-1
D gene: NA
V gene: TRBV11-2
clone size: NA

CDR3 protein: CASAKPGQVLYEQYF
CDR3 DNA: TGTGCCAGCGCAAAGCCGGGACAGGTCCTATACGAGCAGTACTTC
J gene: TRBJ2-7
D gene: TRBD1
V gene: TRBV6-5
clone size: NA

CDR3 protein: CAWSNNRHQPPYGYTF
CDR3 DNA: TGTGCCTGGAGTAACAACAGGCACCAACCCCCCTATGGCTACACCTTC
J gene: TRBJ1-2
D gene: NA
V gene: TRBV30
clone size: NA

CDR3 protein: CASRAQGKNTEAFF
CDR3 DNA: TGTGCCAGCAGGGCACAGGGAAAGAACACTGAAGCTTTCTTT
J gene: TRBJ1-1
D gene: NA
V gene: TRBV6-6
clone size: NA

CDR3 protein: CASSLDASRGEKLFF
CDR3 DNA: TGCGCCAGCAGCTTGGACGCTTCCAGAGGCGAAAAACTGTTTTTT
J gene: TRBJ1-4
D gene: NA
V gene: TRBV5-1
clone size: once

CDR3 protein: CATSRSLGQLSNQPQHF
CDR3 DNA: TGTGCCACCAGCAGATCGTTAGGACAGCTTAGCAATCAGCCCCAGCATTTT
J gene: TRBJ1-5
D gene: NA
V gene: TRBV15
clone size: NA

CDR3 protein: CASSFEGGQGFDKNIQYF
CDR3 DNA: TGTGCCAGCAGCTTCGAGGGGGGACAGGGTTTTGACAAAAACATTCAGTACTTC
J gene: TRBJ2-4
D gene: TRBD1
V gene: TRBV7-9
clone size: NA

CDR3 protein: CASSLEGNYEQYF
CDR3 DNA: TGTGCCAGCAGTTTGGAGGGAAACTACGAGCAGTACTTC
J gene: TRBJ2-7
D gene: NA
V gene: TRBV28
clone size: NA

CDR3 protein: CAWSGLEAAGTLEQYF
CDR3 DNA: TGTGCCTGGAGCGGGCTAGAGGCAGCGGGGACCCTAGAGCAGTACTTC
J gene: TRBJ2-5
D gene: TRBD2
V gene: TRBV30
clone size: NA

CDR3 protein: CASSPHPGGHSNQPQHF
CDR3 DNA: TGTGCCAGCAGCCCTCATCCGGGGGGCCATAGCAATCAGCCCCAGCATTTT
J gene: TRBJ1-5
D gene: NA
V gene: TRBV9
clone size: NA

CDR3 protein: CASRAPGQGDYGYTF
CDR3 DNA: TGTGCCAGCAGAGCACCGGGACAGGGAGACTATGGCTACACCTTC
J gene: TRBJ1-2
D gene: TRBD1
V gene: TRBV2
clone size: NA

CDR3 protein: CASSLEGTSGTPSYF
CDR3 DNA: TGCGCCAGCAGCTTGGAGGGGACTAGCGGGACACCATCGTACTTC
J gene: TRBJ2-7
D gene: TRBD2
V gene: TRBV5-1
clone size: NA

CDR3 protein: CASSIAGAGVFF
CDR3 DNA: TGTGCCAGTAGTATAGCCGGCGCGGGAGTGTTCTTC
J gene: TRBJ2-1
D gene: TRBD2
V gene: TRBV19
clone size: NA

CDR3 protein: CASSGPESGVAFF
CDR3 DNA: TGTGCCAGCAGCGGACCTGAGTCGGGGGTGGCTTTCTTT
J gene: TRBJ1-1
D gene: NA
V gene: TRBV9
clone size: few

CDR3 protein: CASSLASGMGNEQFF
CDR3 DNA: TGCGCCAGCAGCTTGGCTAGCGGGATGGGTAATGAGCAGTTCTTC
J gene: TRBJ2-1
D gene: TRBD2
V gene: TRBV5-1
clone size: NA

CDR3 protein: CASSPGQSTEAFF
CDR3 DNA: TGTGCCAGCTCACCAGGGCAGAGCACTGAAGCTTTCTTT
J gene: TRBJ1-1
D gene: NA
V gene: TRBV18
clone size: few

CDR3 protein: CASRPSGRVRNTGELFF
CDR3 DNA: TGTGCCAGCCGCCCGAGTGGGAGGGTTCGTAACACCGGGGAGCTGTTTTTT
J gene: TRBJ2-2
D gene: TRBD2
V gene: TRBV7-9
clone size: NA

CDR3 protein: CASAGQEGGYTF
CDR3 DNA: TGTGCCAGCGCCGGACAGGAGGGTGGCTACACCTTC
J gene: TRBJ1-2
D gene: TRBD1
V gene: TRBV7-9
clone size: NA

CDR3 protein: CASSLAGVNAGYTF
CDR3 DNA: TGTGCCAGCAGTTTAGCGGGAGTCAATGCCGGCTACACCTTC
J gene: TRBJ1-2
D gene: NA
V gene: TRBV27
clone size: NA

CDR3 protein: CASRPSGDTEAFF
CDR3 DNA: TGTGCCAGCCGCCCATCGGGGGACACTGAAGCTTTCTTT
J gene: TRBJ1-1
D gene: NA
V gene: TRBV7-9
clone size: NA

CDR3 protein: CASSLGGQGARRAFF
CDR3 DNA: TGTGCCAGCAGCTTAGGGGGACAGGGGGCTAGACGTGCTTTCTTT
J gene: TRBJ1-1
D gene: TRBD1
V gene: TRBV7-9
clone size: NA

CDR3 protein: CASSPGTGRRGEGAFF
CDR3 DNA: TGTGCCAGCAGCCCCGGGACAGGGCGGCGAGGTGAGGGAGCTTTCTTT
J gene: TRBJ1-1
D gene: TRBD1
V gene: TRBV4-2
clone size: NA

CDR3 protein: CAWTGTFSYEQYF
CDR3 DNA: TGTGCCTGGACAGGGACATTTTCCTACGAGCAGTACTTC
J gene: TRBJ2-7
D gene: NA
V gene: TRBV30
clone size: NA

CDR3 protein: CASSEGFAGGDTQYF
CDR3 DNA: TGTGCCAGCAGTGAAGGGTTCGCGGGAGGTGATACGCAGTATTTT
J gene: TRBJ2-3
D gene: TRBD2
V gene: TRBV6-1
clone size: NA

CDR3 protein: CASSLTSGGYEQYF
CDR3 DNA: TGTGCCAGCAGTTTAACTAGCGGGGGCTACGAGCAGTACTTC
J gene: TRBJ2-7
D gene: TRBD2
V gene: TRBV27
clone size: NA

CDR3 protein: CASRRTGYLDEQFF
CDR3 DNA: TGTGCCAGCAGAAGGACAGGGTACCTCGATGAGCAGTTCTTC
J gene: TRBJ2-1
D gene: TRBD1
V gene: TRBV13
clone size: NA

CDR3 protein: CASSPIAGAPRNEQFF
CDR3 DNA: TGTGCCAGCAGTCCGATAGCGGGAGCCCCGAGGAATGAGCAGTTCTTC
J gene: TRBJ2-1
D gene: TRBD2
V gene: TRBV28
clone size: NA

CDR3 protein: CASSLLEGNTEAFF
CDR3 DNA: TGTGCCAGCAGCCTATTGGAGGGGAACACTGAAGCTTTCTTT
J gene: TRBJ1-1
D gene: NA
V gene: TRBV11-2
clone size: once

CDR3 protein: CASSLGGQNQPQHF
CDR3 DNA: TGTGCCAGCAGCTTGGGAGGCCAAAATCAGCCCCAGCATTTT
J gene: TRBJ1-5
D gene: NA
V gene: TRBV5-4
clone size: NA

CDR3 protein: CASSPWTSGIYNEQFF
CDR3 DNA: TGTGCCAGCAGTCCGTGGACTAGCGGGATCTACAATGAGCAGTTCTTC
J gene: TRBJ2-1
D gene: TRBD2
V gene: TRBV28
clone size: once

CDR3 protein: CASSSSRVRSSNEQYF
CDR3 DNA: TGTGCCAGCAGCTCCAGCAGGGTACGTTCATCCAACGAGCAGTACTTC
J gene: TRBJ2-7
D gene: NA
V gene: TRBV5-4
clone size: NA

CDR3 protein: CAISAATASSGNTIYF
CDR3 DNA: TGTGCCATCAGTGCGGCGACTGCTAGCTCTGGAAACACCATATATTTT
J gene: TRBJ1-3
D gene: NA
V gene: TRBV10-3
clone size: NA

CDR3 protein: CASSVDRRNTGELFF
CDR3 DNA: TGTGCCAGCAGCGTGGACAGGAGGAACACCGGGGAGCTGTTTTTT
J gene: TRBJ2-2
D gene: TRBD1
V gene: TRBV5-6
clone size: NA